This T cell receptor (beta chain) was sequenced for a study of shared clonotypes between healthy human individuals. Study outcomes and limitations: Apart from blood, nothing was sampled; tissue repertoires likely differ.

The assay was immunoSEQ multiplex PCR, and TCRdb's table has in-frame clones only and misses some. The data hold about 980,000 clones, with approximately 80% observed a single time. Every contributor of samples was a Caucasian grown-up residing in Nashville, Tennessee. Partitioning of CD4+ cells yielded a CD45RA+ naive subset and a CD45RA-negative memory subset. The sample holds one count of this clone. What it binds is unknown. This CDR3 comprises 13 residues. V dropped 4 bases and J dropped 3 bases, with 10 bases sitting between them. The V gene's germline CDR1 is SEHNR and CDR2 FQNEAQ (reference sequence).

This clonotype was sampled from a man between 18 and 35 years old in good health. The chain links TRBV7-9 to TRBJ2-7; D might be TRBD2 (6 bases). The sample taken for sequencing was memory CD4+ T cells sorted from blood. Subset here: CD45RA-negative fraction. The CDR3 loop reads CASSSGSYYEQYF. The CDR3 nucleotides read TGTGCCAGCAGCTCCGGGAGCTACTACGAGCAGTACTTC.